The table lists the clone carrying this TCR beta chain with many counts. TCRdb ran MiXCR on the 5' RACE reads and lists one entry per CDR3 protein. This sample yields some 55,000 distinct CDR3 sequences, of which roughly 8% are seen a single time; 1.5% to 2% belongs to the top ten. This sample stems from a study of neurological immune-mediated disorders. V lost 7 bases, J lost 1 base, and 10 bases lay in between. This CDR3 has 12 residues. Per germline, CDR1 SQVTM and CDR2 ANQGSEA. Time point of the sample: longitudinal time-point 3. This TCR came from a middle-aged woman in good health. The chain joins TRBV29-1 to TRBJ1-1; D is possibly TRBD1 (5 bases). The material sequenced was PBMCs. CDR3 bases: TGCAGCGCTGCGGGGGGGAACACTGAAGCTTTCTTT. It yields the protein CSAAGGNTEAFF.